Listed below are T cell receptor beta chains from one sample, sequenced in a study of T cells expressing NK-cell markers. TCRdb reprocessed the 5' RACE reads, keeping one entry per CDR3 protein, no DNA. In all, the sample yields 500,000 to 700,000 distinct CDR3 sequences. Specimen: blood T cells: a sorted CD56 or NKG2C T cell subset, CD4+ or CD8+ T cells, or bulk PBMC T cells (not recorded which). The receptor source for this set is a man aged 18 to 29 in good health. The CDR3 runs from the conserved cysteine through the conserved F or W. Fields, in order: V gene, J gene, CDR3 length, CDR3 protein.

TRBV7-2	TRBJ2-2	14	CASSLGRVRGELFF
TRBV5-6	TRBJ1-2	15	CASGASYRLGAGYTF
TRBV5-1	TRBJ2-7	14	CASSREGIGYEQYF
TRBV12-3/TRBV12-4	TRBJ2-1	12	CASKDGGDEQFF
TRBV29-1	TRBJ2-7	14	CSVEGTSGHFEQYF
TRBV4-3	TRBJ2-1	18	CASSQVGVVADSYNEQFF
TRBV7-8	TRBJ2-3	16	CASSLFWTATTDTQYF
TRBV28	TRBJ1-5	17	CASSSPGQGRSNQPQHF
TRBV20-1	TRBJ2-3	15	CSARATSLGTDTQYF
TRBV2	TRBJ2-1	14	CASREVTNYNEQFF
TRBV5-5	TRBJ2-4	15	CASSLAPVAKNIQYF
TRBV6-2/TRBV6-3	TRBJ2-3	15	CASSKRRDYTDTQYF
TRBV6-5	TRBJ2-3	13	CASSYAGTDTQYF